Detailed here is one T cell receptor (beta chain). What antigen it recognizes has not been identified. Nothing much larger sits one base from this clone, and base qualities are not available. The sample comes from a study of robustness of blood B and T cell sequencing (dated by TCRdb to 2017 to 2018). Describing the broader study: The study was designed to determine how much peripheral blood is required to reliably characterize an individual's TCRbeta and IgG repertoires. Each of the roughly ten independently drawn blood samples had its TCRbeta and IgG repertoires measured. Two replicate TCRbeta cDNA libraries were prepared from one shared RNA pool from a single 10 ml draw, serving as technical replicates. Overall results and qualifications from the work: Because EDTA tubes had to be fractionated immediately, the use of EDTA tubes in multi-site collections was limited. No improvement in the overlap of rare TCRbeta clonotypes was observed when tubes were pooled, implying that much larger blood volumes would be needed for rare TCRbeta clonotypes to be captured. Coverage of the top 10,000 TCRbeta clonotypes approached saturation when 3 or 4 tubes (about 27-45 ml blood) were combined. A full plateau was not reached by TCRbeta rarefaction curves, suggesting under-sequencing or many low-abundance clonotypes. Every single 10 ml sample contained the 1,000 most abundant TCRbeta clonotypes from the pooled draws. Of the top 10,000 TCRbeta clonotypes in one technical replicate library, roughly 95% were also found in the other technical replicate library. Evidence of cross-contamination, likely resulting from batch processing, was observed in one pair of TCRbeta libraries, and the UMI-sequence pairs shared between the two libraries were removed.

The library was generated by PCR. For sequencing, an Illumina MiSeq was employed. cDNA was synthesized with SMARTScribe reverse transcriptase and a 5' template-switch oligo that added a universal priming site. The template-switch oligo carried a 12-nucleotide random unique molecular identifier (UMI) that tagged each cDNA molecule. During reverse transcription, TCRbeta transcripts were targeted by chain-specific reverse primers. Residual template-switch adapters were removed by uracil DNA glycosylase treatment, and cDNA was purified using a Qiagen MinElute kit. The first PCR ran for roughly 25 cycles with KAPA HiFi HotStart ReadyMix and step-out primers, divided among four 50 microliter reactions. Products of the first-round PCR were gel-purified before additional amplification. Illumina Nextera adapters were attached in a second PCR of approximately 8 cycles, and the libraries were then purified and pooled. A 50-nucleotide 5' read captured the UMI barcode for each TCRbeta molecule. The source study handled its data this way. Using the MIGEC toolkit, reads were grouped by UMI into consensus reads. PEAR was used to merge forward and reverse consensus reads into final reads. Identical UMI-sequence pairs found in more than one library were treated as cross-sample contamination and removed by a custom decontamination script. V(D)J assignment and CDR3 extraction were performed with MIGMAP, a wrapper around IgBLAST. TCR clonotypes were defined by identical V gene, J gene and CDR3 amino acid sequence; CDR1 and CDR2 were not sequenced. The public reads were run again by TCRdb, first through fastp at Q25 and then through MiXCR, and only productive beta chains were kept. Under each unique CDR3 protein, matching rows form one entry showing the most common genes and DNA. Clone size and V and J calls follow TCRdb, not the original study. In all, the sample holds around 4,200 distinct CDR3 sequences, and approximately 50% of those were seen once. Roughly 25% of the sample belongs to the ten largest clones.

From its cysteine to its phenylalanine, the CDR3 spans 15 amino acids. Only CDR3 DNA is held: 45 bases, read in frame from base 1. Via the germline V gene, CDR1 is MNHNS and CDR2 SASEGT. V drops 6 bases and J drops 3 bases, leaving 18 bases in between. mRNA, which captures expressed receptors, was used instead of genomic DNA for quantification of TCRbeta repertoires. Buffy coat leukocytes were collected into Trizol, and RNA was extracted with the Direct-zol RNA MiniPrep Plus kit without cell sorting. EDTA blood tubes were centrifuged immediately at 4°C to separate plasma, buffy coat and red blood cells.

The receptor chain draws on TRBV6-1 and TRBJ2-7, with a weak D call of TRBD1 (5 bases match). The clonotype was recovered from a human donor in good health. Specimen: peripheral blood. The bases read TGTGCCAGCAGCACAGGCTCTCTAGGGGACTACGAGCAGTACTTC. The resulting protein is CASSTGSLGDYEQYF.